The 18 T cell receptor beta chains below all came from one sample that was sequenced in a study of cytomegalovirus exposure and HLA in healthy donors. The PCR ran on 60 Vbeta and 13 Jbeta primers. Produced via immunoSEQ multiplex PCR; TCRdb's table is partial and in-frame only. Of around 180,000 clones in the sample, 80% to 85% are singletons; the top ten hold approximately 2%. The sequenced sample consisted of PBMCs. The receptor source for this set is a young woman in good health and CMV-seropositive.

The chain couples TRBV4-2 to TRBJ2-1, with a weak D call TRBD1 (5 bases). Germline V gene lookup returns CDR1 LGHNA and CDR2 YNFKEQ. There are 15 residues in the CDR3. Trimming pared 0 bases from V and 6 bases from J, leaving 12 bases between. For the CDR3, the DNA is TGTGCCAGCAGCCAAGAGCAGGGTGCGGCCAATGAGCAGTTCTTC. It is translated as CASSQEQGAANEQFF.

This sequence joins TRBV28 and TRBJ2-7, with 7 bases that match TRBD1. This CDR3 is built from 16 residues. Per germline, CDR1 MDHEN and CDR2 SYDVKM. The V gene end was trimmed by 6 bases and the J gene end by 2 bases; junction bases not matched to a gene: 13. The CDR3 reads CASSSPGQTKTYEQYF. DNA for the CDR3: TGTGCCAGCAGCTCCCCGGGACAGACAAAAACCTACGAGCAGTACTTC.

The chain links TRBV7-3 to TRBJ2-3; 9 nucleotides align to TRBD2. Germline V gene data show CDR1 as SGHTA and CDR2 as FQGTGA. The V gene end was trimmed by 5 bases and the J gene end by 3 bases; junction bases not matched to a gene: 12. The CDR3 has 17 amino acids. The CDR3 region has the DNA TGTGCCAGCAGCCTCTTCAGCGGGGGGAAAGCGACAGATACGCAGTATTTT. Translated, it gives CASSLFSGGKATDTQYF.

V gene TRBV28 combines with J gene TRBJ1-2; D is uncertain. From germline, CDR1 is MDHEN and CDR2 SYDVKM. V lost 5 bases and J 8 bases, leaving 12 bases between the germline ends. CDR3 length: 12 amino acids. For the CDR3, the DNA is TGTGCCAGCAGTGGTGGCGGCAACGGCTACACCTTC. This gives the protein CASSGGGNGYTF.

The V gene is TRBV9, the J gene TRBJ2-1, with 8 bases matching TRBD2. Germline CDR1 is SGDLS and CDR2 is YYNGEE. The CDR3 is 16 residues long. Trimming at V came to 1 base and at J to 9 bases, leaving 12 bases not matched to a gene. The CDR3 nucleotides are TGTGCCAGCAGCGTAAAACGGGGGGGCGGTGGGGGTGAGCAGTTCTTC. Residues: CASSVKRGGGGGEQFF.

The rearrangement uses TRBV9 and TRBJ1-1, with D perhaps matching TRBD1 (5 bases). This CDR3 spans 15 amino acids. Germline values: CDR1 SGDLS, CDR2 YYNGEE. The V gene lost 3 bases and the J gene lost 1 base, with 13 bases spanning the gap. CDR3 residues: CASSATGLQNTEAFF. CDR3 bases: TGTGCCAGCAGCGCGACGGGACTCCAGAACACTGAAGCTTTCTTT.

The chain has TRBV9 and TRBJ1-6; tentative D call: TRBD1 (6 bases). V dropped 4 bases and J dropped 6 bases, with 20 bases sitting between them. The CDR3 is 17 amino acids. Germline CDR1 and CDR2: SGDLS and YYNGEE. DNA for the CDR3: TGTGCCAGCAGCCCAAACCATTTGACAGGCTTTAATTCACCCCTCCACTTT. Amino acids: CASSPNHLTGFNSPLHF. The full variable domain, completed using reference TRBV9 and TRBJ1-6, is DSGVTQTPKHLITATGQRVTLRCSPRSGDLSVYWYQQSLDQGLQFLIQYYNGEERAKGNILERFSAQQFPDLHSELNLSSLELGDSALYFCASSPNHLTGFNSPLHFGNGTRLTVT.

In this sample, this clone turned up a few times. The genes are TRBV6-5 and TRBJ1-4, with 11 nucleotides matching TRBD1. The CDR3 is 15 residues long. Germline V CDR1 and CDR2: MNHEY, SVGAGI. Trimming removed 8 bases from V and 4 bases from J; junction bases left unmatched: 6. CDR3 amino acids: CASRRDRGGNEKLFF. The CDR3 bases are TGTGCCAGCCGCCGGGACAGGGGGGGTAATGAAAAACTGTTTTTT.

The rearrangement uses TRBV7-2 and TRBJ1-6; D gene uncertain. The CDR3 sequence is 16 residues long. V was trimmed by 3 bases and J by 0 bases, leaving 9 bases between them. Germline CDR1 and CDR2: SGHTA and FQGNSA. DNA for the CDR3: TGTGCCAGCAGCTTGGACTCGGGCTCCTATAATTCACCCCTCCACTTT. It specifies CASSLDSGSYNSPLHF.

The genes are TRBV15 and TRBJ1-2; D is unresolved. Germline V lookup: CDR1 LNHNV, CDR2 YYDKDF (reference sequence). Trimming cost V 1 base and J 3 bases, with 18 bases left between them. This CDR3 comprises 17 residues. CDR3 in DNA: TGTGCCACCAGCAGAGTCGGCGTGGGGATGAGGGACTATGGCTACACCTTC. This translates into CATSRVGVGMRDYGYTF.

The V and J genes are TRBV10-3 and TRBJ2-1; 7 positions match TRBD1. The CDR3 length is 16 residues. With V trimmed by 1 base and J by 0 bases, 3 bases remained unmatched. Germline V gene data show CDR1 as ENHRY and CDR2 as SYGVKD. CDR3 sequence: CAISELTGRSYNEQFF. The CDR3 nucleotides are TGTGCCATCAGTGAGTTGACAGGGCGCTCCTACAATGAGCAGTTCTTC.

This chain connects TRBV19 to TRBJ1-3; 8 bases fit TRBD1. Germline V gene data show CDR1 as LNHDA and CDR2 as SQIVND (reference sequence). This CDR3 region has 19 residues. Unmatched junction bases numbered 17, after V lost 6 bases and J lost 1 base. The CDR3: CASRKTGVNVLGSGNTIYF. The DNA of the CDR3 is TGTGCCAGTAGGAAGACAGGGGTCAACGTTCTTGGTTCTGGAAACACCATATATTTT.

This clone came up once. The J gene is TRBJ1-2, the V gene TRBV19; D is undetermined. Germline V lookup: CDR1 LNHDA, CDR2 SQIVND (reference sequence). Between the trimmed V and J ends, which lost 5 bases and 6 bases, there was a span of 22 bases. The CDR3 has 16 residues. The CDR3 loop is CASSPRESAGVNGYTF. The CDR3 region has the DNA TGTGCCAGTAGTCCGCGCGAGAGTGCCGGTGTCAATGGCTACACCTTC.

This rearrangement joins TRBV4-2 to TRBJ1-6; 7 bases are a match to TRBD1. After removal of 0 bases from V and 9 bases from J, the junction contained 8 bases not matched to a gene. Germline V gene sequence: CDR1 LGHNA, CDR2 YNFKEQ. The CDR3 spans 16 residues. The CDR3: CASSQDTRGFRSPLHF. CDR3 bases: TGTGCCAGCAGCCAAGATACCAGGGGGTTCCGTTCACCCCTCCACTTT.

The count of this clone is one. The chain links TRBV5-4 to TRBJ1-2, with 9 nucleotides matching TRBD1. CDR1 is SGHNT and CDR2 is YYREEE in the germline V gene (reference sequence). CDR3 length equals 15 residues. V lost 1 base, J lost 8 bases, and 9 bases stayed unmatched. The CDR3 sequence: CASSLKGQGTRGYTF. CDR3 in DNA: TGTGCCAGCAGCTTGAAGGGACAGGGAACCCGAGGCTACACCTTC.

The chain couples TRBV6-1 to TRBJ1-6, with 8 bases lining up with TRBD1. In germline, CDR1 is MNHNS, CDR2 SASEGT. The CDR3 has 14 amino acids. J gave up 3 bases and V 10 bases, and 5 bases lay outside the gene matches. CDR3 residues: CATRGQGYNSPLHF. The CDR3 nucleotides are TGTGCCACGCGCGGACAGGGCTATAATTCACCCCTCCACTTT.

The rearrangement links TRBV4-2 to TRBJ2-1, with 10 bases that match TRBD1. V was pared by 3 bases and J by 7 bases, with 12 bases of the junction left unmatched. Per germline, CDR1 LGHNA and CDR2 YNFKEQ. The CDR3 length is 17 residues. CDR3: CASSQGADRGLGNEQFF. The CDR3 DNA reads as TGTGCCAGCAGCCAGGGGGCCGACAGGGGGCTGGGAAATGAGCAGTTCTTC.

Only a few counts were recorded for this clone. V is TRBV13 and J is TRBJ2-5; 11 bases are shared with TRBD1. The J call is doubtful: the DNA matches TRBJ2-7 better. The length of the CDR3 is 16 residues. Germline assignment: CDR1 PRHDT and CDR2 FYEKMQ (reference sequence). The CDR3 DNA is TGTGCCAGCAGCGCAAGGCCGGGGACAGGGGGCTACGAGCAGTACTTC. It yields the protein CASSARPGTGGYEQYF.